The 26 T cell receptor beta chains given below trace back to one sample, sequenced in a study of T cells expressing NK-cell markers. TCRdb reanalyzed the 5' RACE reads, giving one entry per CDR3 protein sequence and no DNA. Listed are fewer than 400,000 distinct CDR3 sequences; over 4% falls within the top ten. The sequenced sample was blood T cells: a sorted CD56 or NKG2C T cell subset, CD4+ or CD8+ T cells, or bulk PBMC T cells (not recorded which). All receptors derive from a man aged 18 to 69 in good health.

The chain carries TRBV12-5 and TRBJ2-3; as DNA is missing, the TRBD2 call by TCRdb cannot be tested. CDR3 length equals 16 residues. Per the germline V gene, CDR1 is LGHNT and CDR2 is FRNRAP. This CDR3 reads CASGLVGGGAPDTQYF.

J is TRBJ2-1 and V is TRBV6-1; TCRdb's assignment of TRBD2 cannot be checked, as there is no DNA. CDR3 length: 15 residues. Germline CDR1 and CDR2: MNHNS and SASEGT. The CDR3 region is CASTRGLAGQGEQFF.

The CDR3 reads CSARDGNSPLHF. The chain couples TRBV29-1 to TRBJ1-6; TCRdb's assignment of TRBD1 cannot be checked, as there is no DNA. Germline CDR1 and CDR2: SQVTM and ANQGSEA. The CDR3 extends over 12 amino acids.

The chain carries TRBV27 and TRBJ2-1; the TRBD2 assignment by TCRdb is unverifiable without DNA. The germline V gene has CDR1 MNHEY and CDR2 SMNVEV (reference sequence). This CDR3 comprises 13 residues. This chain's CDR3 is CATSRKSYNEQFF.

The V call is TRBV3-1, the J call TRBJ2-2. The CDR3 loop spans 14 amino acids. Germline assignment: CDR1 LGHDT and CDR2 YNNKEL (reference sequence). This chain's CDR3 is CASSRTQNTGELFF.

The V call is TRBV10-3, the J call TRBJ1-1; checking the TCRdb D call of TRBD1 is not possible without DNA. CDR1 and CDR2 from the germline V gene are ENHRY and SYGVKD. This CDR3 has 13 residues. The CDR3 loop is CAISELGVTEAFF.

The chain links TRBV7-9 to TRBJ1-4; lacking DNA, the TRBD1 call made by TCRdb goes unchecked. The CDR3 runs to 16 residues. Germline values: CDR1 SEHNR, CDR2 FQNEAQ (reference sequence). This CDR3 is CASSSPWGGANEKLFF. The complete variable domain, with remaining parts taken from reference TRBV7-9 and TRBJ1-4, reads DTGVSQNPRHKITKRGQNVTFRCDPISEHNRLYWYRQTLGQGPEFLTYFQNEAQLEKSRLLSDRFSAERPKGSFSTLEIQRTEQGDSAMYLCASSSPWGGANEKLFFGSGTQLSVL.

This rearrangement joins TRBV5-1 to TRBJ2-7; the D call of TRBD1 rests on TCRdb alone, since no DNA is present to check it. The CDR3 loop spans 15 amino acids. Germline loops: CDR1 SGHRS, CDR2 YFSETQ. The CDR3 loop is CASSFTRGMEYEQYF.

The rearrangement links TRBV12-3 or TRBV12-4 to TRBJ1-1; the TRBD1 assignment by TCRdb is unverifiable without DNA. CDR3 length: 16 residues. CDR3 sequence reads: CASSLANPGWGQEAFF.

The chain combines TRBV2 with TRBJ2-4; TCRdb's D gene call, TRBD1, goes unchecked for lack of DNA. Germline CDR1 and CDR2: SNHLY and FYNNEI. CDR3 length: 15 amino acids. CDR3 sequence: CASSARDRGQNIQYF.

The J gene is TRBJ2-4, the V gene TRBV5-6; TCRdb gives TRBD1 as the D gene, but with no DNA this cannot be confirmed. The CDR3 length is 17 residues. Germline V gene sequence: CDR1 SGHDT, CDR2 YYEEEE. CDR3 residues: CASSLPVRTGETNIQYF.

The CDR3 reads CASRPGGGQAYNEQFF. This chain joins TRBV6-1 and TRBJ2-1; TCRdb lists TRBD1, though no DNA is available to test this call. This CDR3 spans 16 amino acids. Looked up from germline, CDR1 is MNHNS and CDR2 is SASEGT.

The chain links TRBV7-2 to TRBJ2-2; the TCRdb call, TRBD1, lacks DNA for checking. The CDR3 totals 15 residues. The V gene's germline CDR1 is SGHTA and CDR2 FQGNSA. The CDR3 loop reads CASSLYGQGTGELFF.

The chain combines TRBV20-1 with TRBJ2-5; TCRdb's assignment of TRBD1 cannot be checked, as there is no DNA. The CDR3 contains 12 residues. CDR1 and CDR2 from the germline V gene are DFQATT and SNEGSKA (reference sequence). Here the CDR3 reads CSARPSLGAQYF.

This chain connects TRBV7-2 to TRBJ1-2; the D call of TRBD1 rests on TCRdb alone, since no DNA is present to check it. The CDR3 length is 14 residues. Germline loops: CDR1 SGHTA, CDR2 FQGNSA. The CDR3: CASSLAVGARGYTF.

The chain joins TRBV12-3 or TRBV12-4 to TRBJ1-2; TCRdb calls TRBD1, which cannot be checked without DNA. The CDR3 runs to 16 residues. The CDR3 loop is CASSHSGTGGLHGYTF.

The chain links TRBV7-2 to TRBJ2-7; TCRdb proposes TRBD1, but this gene call is untestable without DNA. Looked up from germline, CDR1 is SGHTA and CDR2 is FQGNSA. The CDR3 has 14 residues. CDR3 loop: CASSYLPRVGEQYF.

The CDR3 spells CATVSGNTIYF. This chain joins TRBV6-1 and TRBJ1-3. The CDR3 has 11 amino acids. Germline lookup yields CDR1 MNHNS and CDR2 SASEGT.

This rearrangement joins TRBV20-1 to TRBJ2-3; TCRdb's assignment of TRBD2 cannot be checked, as there is no DNA. Germline CDR1 reads DFQATT; CDR2 reads SNEGSKA (reference sequence). The CDR3 loop spans 12 amino acids. CDR3 protein: CSAPSDTDTQYF.

The chain links TRBV21-1 to TRBJ1-5; without DNA, the TCRdb call of TRBD1 cannot be checked. TRBV21-1 is tagged as a pseudogene. The CDR3 loop spans 15 amino acids. The CDR3 here is CASSKASPGPQPQHF.

The chain combines TRBV29-1 with TRBJ1-1; TCRdb designates TRBD1, a call that cannot be tested without DNA. The CDR3 has 13 amino acids. Germline V gene lookup returns CDR1 SQVTM and CDR2 ANQGSEA. The CDR3 sequence: CSAEGRGAAEAFF.

This sequence joins TRBV5-5 and TRBJ2-1; TCRdb names TRBD1, which stays unverified in the absence of DNA. The CDR3 is 16 residues long. Looked up from germline, CDR1 is SGHKS and CDR2 is YYEKEE (reference sequence). CDR3 region: CASSHPGQGSRNEQFF.

The rearrangement joins TRBV3-1 to TRBJ2-3; TCRdb's assignment of TRBD1 cannot be checked, as there is no DNA. This CDR3 is 16 amino acids long. Germline-derived CDR1 and CDR2 are LGHDT and YNNKEL (reference sequence). CDR3 protein: CASSQVGVRSTDTQYF.

This chain joins TRBV11-2 and TRBJ2-1; TCRdb outputs TRBD1, but without DNA this stays unchecked. CDR1 and CDR2 (germline): SGHAT, FQNNGV. The CDR3 runs 16 residues. CDR3 amino acids: CASTKKMGVGYNEQFF.

This chain joins TRBV6-2 or TRBV6-3 and TRBJ2-1; TCRdb gives TRBD2 as the D gene, but with no DNA this cannot be confirmed. Per germline, CDR1 MNHEY and CDR2 SVGEGT. The CDR3 length is 14 residues. This CDR3 is CASKERGGSDEQFF.

The J gene is TRBJ1-1, the V gene TRBV5-1; TCRdb calls TRBD1, which cannot be checked without DNA. Germline CDR1 is SGHRS and CDR2 is YFSETQ. This CDR3 region has 13 residues. The CDR3: CASARDRGPEAFF.